This TCR beta chain was retrieved from a study of cytotoxic CD8 clonotypes in ibrutinib-treated CLL. TCRdb's table, derived via immunoSEQ multiplex PCR, lists solely in-frame clones and lacks some. The table shows 40,000 to 50,000 clones, with about three fifths occurring only once. V lost 0 bases, J lost 4 bases, and 9 bases lay in between. The CDR3 extends over 14 amino acids. The germline V gene has CDR1 SNHLY and CDR2 FYNNEI. The origin of this receptor is a human donor with chronic lymphocytic leukemia. The chain couples TRBV2 to TRBJ1-2; maybe TRBD1 (5 bases). The sample was PBMCs, taken after 24 months of ibrutinib treatment. Here the CDR3 DNA reads TGTGCCAGCAGTGAAGCCGGGACGTTCTATGGCTACACCTTC. This sequence encodes CASSEAGTFYGYTF.